The 20 T cell receptor beta chains below come from one sample, sequenced in a study of early T cells in non-severe SARS-CoV-2 infection. One entry per CDR3 protein results from TCRdb running MiXCR on the 5' RACE reads. The sample records fewer than 85,000 distinct CDR3 sequences, about 11% being singletons. The material was whole blood, obtained at baseline. These receptor sequences come from an adult who was a healthcare worker with PCR-confirmed SARS-CoV-2 infection or an uninfected control (not recorded which).

This clonotype appeared many times. V gene TRBV10-3 combines with J gene TRBJ2-3; D might be TRBD1 (6 bases). The CDR3 is 13 amino acids. Trimming stripped 8 bases from V and 10 bases from J, with 19 bases between. Germline V gene data show CDR1 as ENHRY and CDR2 as SYGVKD. The CDR3, as DNA: TGTGCCATCGAGGACAGTCGAGGCGGTGCGCAGTATTTT. Translating gives CAIEDSRGGAQYF.

This rearrangement joins TRBV29-1 to TRBJ2-1; 8 bases align to TRBD1. V dropped 4 bases and J dropped 8; count of bases not matched to a gene: 7. Germline V gene lookup returns CDR1 SQVTM and CDR2 ANQGSEA. This CDR3 is 13 amino acids long. The CDR3 region has the DNA TGCAGCGTTGTCGGACAGGGTTATGATGAGCAGTTCTTC. Amino acids: CSVVGQGYDEQFF.

This clonotype has at least ten counts. For the CDR3, the DNA is TGTGCCAGCAGTGAGCGGGGGGGTAGCACAGATACGCAGTATTTT. Protein product: CASSERGGSTDTQYF. This rearrangement joins TRBV6-4 to TRBJ2-3; 9 bases line up with TRBD2. The CDR3 has 15 amino acids. Germline CDR1 MRHNA, CDR2 SNTAGT. Germline trimming cut 3 bases from V and 0 bases from J; bases unmatched to any gene: 1.

The chain has TRBV7-3 and TRBJ1-1; D call uncertain. CDR1 and CDR2 (germline): SGHTA, FQGTGA. CDR3 length equals 14 residues. V was trimmed by 1 base and J by 4 bases, leaving 10 bases between them. The CDR3 loop is CASSLISGSTEAFF. For the CDR3, the DNA is TGTGCCAGCAGCTTAATATCGGGAAGCACTGAAGCTTTCTTT.

V and J are TRBV28 and TRBJ2-7; TRBD1 agrees at 7 bases. This CDR3 has 14 residues. V lost 7 bases and J lost 4; bases outside the gene matches: 10. Germline CDR1 and CDR2: MDHEN and SYDVKM. CDR3 coding DNA: TGTGCCAGCACCGCCCCGGGACAGCTTTACGAGCAGTACTTC. Translating gives CASTAPGQLYEQYF.

This chain uses TRBV5-1 with TRBJ2-7, with 8 bases that match TRBD1. Per the germline V gene, CDR1 is SGHRS and CDR2 is YFSETQ. After removal of 4 bases from V and 3 bases from J, the junction contained 6 bases not matched to a gene. The CDR3 runs to 14 residues. This chain's CDR3 is CASSPGQVNYEQYF. CDR3 DNA: TGCGCCAGCAGCCCGGGACAGGTAAACTACGAGCAGTACTTC.

This chain uses TRBV6-6 with TRBJ2-3; TRBD2 aligns across 14 bases. Per the germline V gene, CDR1 is MNHNY and CDR2 is SVGAGI (reference sequence). V lost 8 bases and J lost 5; bases outside the gene matches: 6. The CDR3 length is 15 residues. The CDR3 loop is CASQGLAGEVDTQYF. The CDR3 DNA follows: TGTGCCAGCCAGGGACTAGCGGGGGAGGTAGATACGCAGTATTTT.

In its sample, this clonotype was seen a few times. The rearrangement uses TRBV18 and TRBJ2-7; no clear D. Germline CDR1 and CDR2: KGHSH and LQKENI. This CDR3 is built from 14 residues. With 5 bases removed from V and 3 bases from J, the gap between germline ends came to 14 bases. CDR3 nucleotides: TGTGCCAGCTCATTGGCAGCCCTCAACTACGAGCAGTACTTC. This codes for CASSLAALNYEQYF.

This rearrangement joins TRBV7-9 to TRBJ2-7, with TRBD2 matching 9 bases. The trim removed 4 bases at V and 0 bases at J, leaving 4 bases unmatched. The CDR3 extends over 15 amino acids. Germline-derived CDR1 and CDR2 are SEHNR and FQNEAQ (reference sequence). CDR3 nucleotide sequence: TGTGCCAGCAGCTCTGGAGCGGGGGGCTCCTACGAGCAGTACTTC. Translation gives CASSSGAGGSYEQYF. Based on the CDR3 plus reference TRBV7-9 and TRBJ2-7, the full variable domain is DTGVSQNPRHKITKRGQNVTFRCDPISEHNRLYWYRQTLGQGPEFLTYFQNEAQLEKSRLLSDRFSAERPKGSFSTLEIQRTEQGDSAMYLCASSSGAGGSYEQYFGPGTRLTVT.

This clonotype has a count of ten or more. This rearrangement joins TRBV6-2 or TRBV6-3 to TRBJ1-6, with 10 bases lining up with TRBD1. Trimming removed 0 bases from V and 7 bases from J; junction bases left unmatched: 3. This CDR3 region has 16 residues. Germline loops: CDR1 MNHEY, CDR2 SVGEGT. The DNA for the CDR3 is TGTGCCAGCAGTTACTCGAAGGGACAGGGGAATTCACCCCTCCACTTT. Protein: CASSYSKGQGNSPLHF.

The chain employs TRBV20-1 and TRBJ1-5, with 8 bases matching TRBD1. CDR3 length: 14 amino acids. V was pared by 6 bases and J by 0 bases, with 4 bases of the junction left unmatched. CDR1 and CDR2 from the germline V gene are DFQATT and SNEGSKA (reference sequence). CDR3: CSAATGGSNQPQHF. CDR3 DNA: TGCAGTGCCGCTACAGGGGGTAGCAATCAGCCCCAGCATTTT.

The sample holds many counts of this clonotype. The J gene is TRBJ2-7, the V gene TRBV4-3; TRBD1 agrees at 8 bases. Germline CDR1 is LGHNA and CDR2 is YSLEER. The CDR3 is made up of 18 amino acids. With V trimmed by 1 base and J by 0 bases, 11 bases remained unmatched. CDR3 in DNA: TGCGCCAGCAGCCAAGCCGCCCAGGGACAGGTCAGCTCCTACGAGCAGTACTTC. This sequence encodes CASSQAAQGQVSSYEQYF.

The V gene is TRBV10-2, the J gene TRBJ2-1, with a tentative D call TRBD2 (7 bases). V was cut by 8 bases and J by 2 bases, with 10 bases left in between. The germline gives CDR1 WSHSY, CDR2 SAAADI. This CDR3 has 13 residues. The CDR3 bases are TGCGCCAGCGGGGGGGGCGCCTACAATGAGCAGTTCTTC. Protein product: CASGGGAYNEQFF.

J is TRBJ2-1 and V is TRBV20-1; 12 nucleotides match TRBD1. J gave up 7 bases and V 5 bases, and 9 bases lay outside the gene matches. Germline CDR1 is DFQATT and CDR2 is SNEGSKA (reference sequence). CDR3 size: 15 residues. The CDR3 is CSAYPGQGARNEQFF. The CDR3 DNA is TGCAGTGCTTACCCGGGACAGGGGGCAAGGAATGAGCAGTTCTTC.

This clonotype has at least ten counts. The chain joins TRBV20-1 to TRBJ1-2, with D possibly matching TRBD1 (5 bases). The ends were cut back, 5 bases at V and 3 bases at J, with 19 bases in the middle. CDR1 and CDR2 from the germline V gene are DFQATT and SNEGSKA (reference sequence). The CDR3 covers 15 residues. In DNA, the CDR3 is TGCAGTGCTCCACTCTCGCAGGGTCTAGACTATGGCTACACCTTC. Translating gives CSAPLSQGLDYGYTF.

The rearrangement joins TRBV6-2 or TRBV6-3 to TRBJ2-1, with 11 nucleotides matching TRBD2. This CDR3 is built from 15 residues. The germline gives CDR1 MNHEY, CDR2 SVGEGT. V lost 4 bases and J lost 7; bases outside the gene matches: 6. CDR3 region: CASSWASGGTNEQFF. The DNA of the CDR3 is TGTGCCAGCAGTTGGGCTAGCGGGGGGACGAATGAGCAGTTCTTC.

This clonotype was counted a few times. The V call is TRBV12-3 or TRBV12-4, the J call TRBJ2-2; perhaps TRBD1 as D (6 bases). The CDR3 totals 15 residues. V was trimmed by 7 bases and J by 2 bases, leaving 14 bases between them. CDR3 region: CASTLSRGNTGELFF. CDR3 in DNA: TGTGCCAGCACCCTATCCAGGGGAAACACCGGGGAGCTGTTTTTT.

This clonotype was found many times. The chain employs TRBV7-8 and TRBJ1-5; 7 bases map to TRBD1. Germline CDR1 reads SGHVS; CDR2 reads FQNEAQ. The V and J ends lost 2 bases and 7 bases, in that order; junction bases with no gene match: 5. The CDR3 length is 14 residues. The CDR3 loop reads CASSLRQGWQPQHF. The CDR3 nucleotides read TGTGCCAGCAGCTTAAGACAGGGTTGGCAGCCCCAGCATTTT.

This clonotype was observed a handful of times. This chain connects TRBV7-2 to TRBJ1-5; the D is unclear. The CDR3 sequence is 14 residues long. Germline assignment: CDR1 SGHTA and CDR2 FQGNSA. Trimming pared 1 base from V and 0 bases from J, leaving 4 bases between. In DNA form, the CDR3 reads TGTGCCAGCAGCTTAGGATATAGCAATCAGCCCCAGCATTTT. It encodes CASSLGYSNQPQHF.

This clonotype was seen a handful of times. The chain couples TRBV12-3 or TRBV12-4 to TRBJ2-2, with D possibly TRBD1 on 6 matching bases. CDR3 length equals 14 residues. Trimming pared 2 bases from V and 4 bases from J, leaving 8 bases between. In DNA, the CDR3 is TGTGCCAGCAGTTTACAGGGGAGCACCGGGGAGCTGTTTTTT. It specifies CASSLQGSTGELFF.